What follows are 12 T cell receptor beta chains derived from one specimen sequenced in a study of spatial heterogeneity in lung cancer. MiXCR was run by TCRdb on the 5' RACE reads, yielding one entry per CDR3 protein. This sample has more than 80,000 distinct CDR3 sequences, with approximately 12% found just once. Time point of the sample: sample taken at primary tumor resection. Whole RNA obtained from tumor, nontumor lung or frozen PBMC underwent sequencing without sorting. The input for sequencing was PBMCs, taken at surgery. Source of these receptors: a male donor with early-stage non-small cell lung cancer.

The chain joins TRBV5-5 to TRBJ2-3; unclear D gene. The length of the CDR3 is 16 residues. Per germline, CDR1 SGHKS and CDR2 YYEKEE (reference sequence). Trimming took 0 bases from V and 2 from J, leaving 13 bases between them. In DNA, the CDR3 is TGTGCCAGCAGCTTGGATGGGGTATCTGACACAGATACGCAGTATTTT. Its translation is CASSLDGVSDTDTQYF.

The chain employs TRBV7-2 and TRBJ2-7, with D hard to call. Germline V CDR1 and CDR2: SGHTA, FQGNSA. The CDR3 is 16 amino acids. The V gene lost 5 bases and the J gene lost 6 bases, with 23 bases spanning the gap. CDR3: CASSLPPGPAAFEQYF. The CDR3 region has the DNA TGTGCCAGCAGCCTACCCCCAGGACCCGCGGCGTTCGAGCAGTACTTC.

In its sample, this clonotype was seen a few times. The chain joins TRBV5-4 to TRBJ2-5; 8 bases line up with TRBD1. V was clipped by 3 bases and J by 1 base; unmatched bases: 5. The CDR3 runs 15 residues. CDR1 is SGHNT, CDR2 YYREEE, per germline (reference sequence). The CDR3 DNA sequence: TGTGCCAGCAGCTCCCAGGGGGCGGTCCAAGAGACCCAGTACTTC. As protein: CASSSQGAVQETQYF.

This clonotype was detected ten times or more. The chain recombines TRBV11-1 with TRBJ2-5; D call uncertain. Germline V gives CDR1 SGHAT, CDR2 FQDESV (reference sequence). V gave up 6 bases and J gave up 4 bases, with 18 bases separating them. CDR3 length: 15 residues. The CDR3 is CASSRGRRLRETQYF. CDR3 DNA sequence: TGTGCCAGCAGTCGAGGTCGGCGTCTGAGAGAGACCCAGTACTTC. Using reference TRBV11-1 and TRBJ2-5 for the parts outside the CDR3, the full variable domain is EAEVAQSPRYKITEKSQAVAFWCDPISGHATLYWYRQILGQGPELLVQFQDESVVDDSQLPKDRFSAERLKGVDSTLKIQPAELGDSAMYLCASSRGRRLRETQYFGPGTRLLVL.

The chain has TRBV19 and TRBJ1-1, with D uncertain. The CDR3 extends over 13 amino acids. Germline-derived CDR1 and CDR2 are LNHDA and SQIVND (reference sequence). The V end lost 5 bases, the J end lost 4 bases, and 11 bases lay between the germline ends. CDR3 sequence reads: CASSGWIATEAFF. The DNA of the CDR3 is TGTGCCAGTAGTGGTTGGATCGCCACTGAAGCTTTCTTT.

V gene TRBV5-1 combines with J gene TRBJ2-7; D is unclear. Germline V gives CDR1 SGHRS, CDR2 YFSETQ. The CDR3 contains 12 residues. Deletions cut 4 bases from V and 6 bases from J, with 11 bases between. CDR3: CASSEPNREQYF. CDR3 in DNA: TGCGCCAGCAGCGAACCTAATCGCGAGCAGTACTTC.

The rearrangement links TRBV24-1 to TRBJ2-3, with D possibly being TRBD2 (5 bases). Trimming left V 1 base short and J 11 bases short, with 12 bases between. The germline V gene encodes CDR1 KGHDR and CDR2 SFDVKD. CDR3 length equals 13 residues. DNA of the CDR3: TGTGCCACCAGTGATTTTGATCGGAGGCAGCAGTATTTT. The encoded protein is CATSDFDRRQQYF.

The rearrangement joins TRBV14 to TRBJ2-3; D remains unclear. This CDR3 spans 15 amino acids. V was pared by 0 bases and J by 4 bases, with 11 bases between. CDR1 SGHDN and CDR2 FVKESK come from the germline V gene. CDR3 sequence reads: CASSQDLNFADTQYF. CDR3 sequence (DNA): TGTGCCAGCAGCCAAGACTTGAATTTTGCAGATACGCAGTATTTT.

The rearrangement uses TRBV4-2 and TRBJ2-4; D is possibly TRBD1 (6 bases). CDR3 length equals 15 residues. V was pared by 0 bases and J by 0 bases, with 6 bases between. Germline V gene lookup returns CDR1 LGHNA and CDR2 YNFKEQ. CDR3 DNA sequence: TGTGCCAGCAGCCAAGAGGACAGAGCCAAAAACATTCAGTACTTC. This encodes CASSQEDRAKNIQYF.

In this sample, this clonotype turned up many times. V is TRBV5-1 and J is TRBJ2-1; 11 bases agree with TRBD1. Trimming at V came to 3 bases and at J to 4 bases, leaving 3 bases not matched to a gene. The CDR3 totals 15 residues. Germline lookup yields CDR1 SGHRS and CDR2 YFSETQ. The CDR3 DNA sequence: TGCGCCAGCAGCTCCGGGACAGGGGGGTACAATGAGCAGTTCTTC. Its translation: CASSSGTGGYNEQFF. Combining the CDR3 with reference TRBV5-1 and TRBJ2-1 gives the whole variable domain KAGVTQTPRYLIKTRGQQVTLSCSPISGHRSVSWYQQTPGQGLQFLFEYFSETQRNKGNFPGRFSGRQFSNSRSEMNVSTLELGDSALYLCASSSGTGGYNEQFFGPGTRLTVL.

This clonotype was found a few times. This chain links TRBV7-2 with TRBJ2-5; D is uncertain. The V end was cut by 6 bases, the J end by 1 base, with 6 bases between. This CDR3 has 12 residues. The V gene's germline CDR1 is SGHTA and CDR2 FQGNSA. CDR3 in DNA: TGTGCCAGCAGGTCGATCCAAGAGACCCAGTACTTC. This gives the protein CASRSIQETQYF. Complete variable domain (other parts from reference TRBV7-2 and TRBJ2-5): GAGVSQSPSNKVTEKGKDVELRCDPISGHTALYWYRQSLGQGLEFLIYFQGNSAPDKSGLPSDRFSAERTGGSVSTLTIQRTQQEDSAVYLCASRSIQETQYFGPGTRLLVL.

This clonotype has more than one count but fewer than ten. This chain uses TRBV7-2 with TRBJ2-5, with D tentatively TRBD2 (5 bases). Trimming cost V 5 bases and J 5 bases, with 18 bases left between them. This CDR3 is built from 15 residues. Germline lookup yields CDR1 SGHTA and CDR2 FQGNSA. CDR3 protein: CASSQPGVRRETQYF. The CDR3 nucleotides are TGTGCCAGCAGCCAACCCGGGGTTCGCCGGGAGACCCAGTACTTC.